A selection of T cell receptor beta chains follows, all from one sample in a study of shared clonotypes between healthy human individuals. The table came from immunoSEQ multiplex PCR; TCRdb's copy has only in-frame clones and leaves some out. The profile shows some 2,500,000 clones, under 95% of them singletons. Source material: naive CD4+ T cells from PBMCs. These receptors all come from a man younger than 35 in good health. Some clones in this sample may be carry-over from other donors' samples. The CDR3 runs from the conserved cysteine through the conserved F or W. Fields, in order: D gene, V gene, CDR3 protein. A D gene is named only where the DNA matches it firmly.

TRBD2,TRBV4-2,CASSRAGGSYNEQFF
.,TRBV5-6,CASSSRSSQGSYGYTF
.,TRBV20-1,CSAKGNEQYF
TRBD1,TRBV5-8,CASSWTGGAYEQYF
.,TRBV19,CASSPGTRYGYTF
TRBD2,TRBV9,CASSPEGTSGRDYEQYF
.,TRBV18,CASSPREENTIYF
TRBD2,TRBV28,CASSPAGAKETQYF
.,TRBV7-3,CASSFDTGELFF
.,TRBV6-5,CASSPRQATRQYF
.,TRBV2,CASIREQADTQYF
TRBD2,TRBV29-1,CSVAGGLHEQYF
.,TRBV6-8,CASSYVGPPGPQETQYF
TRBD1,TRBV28,CASSLQGPPNEKLFF
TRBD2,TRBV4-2,CASRGTSDSYEQYF
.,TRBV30,CAWSRGALTGELFF
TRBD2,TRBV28,CASSGTSGRALYEQYF
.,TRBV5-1,CASSLAGITEAFF
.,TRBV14,CASSQDFSTSGFYFRPNTEAFF
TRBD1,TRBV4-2,CASSQDHPTGSGANVLTF
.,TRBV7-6,CASSLRGGDEQYF
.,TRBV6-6,CASSYLGGGTDTQYF
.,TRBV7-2,CASSLGGRPIIYEQYF
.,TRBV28,CASSQTGYGTQYF
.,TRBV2,CASSLGTKETQYF
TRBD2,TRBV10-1,CASSPAGEQCYNEQFF
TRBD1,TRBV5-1,CASIDRGSGQGEQFF
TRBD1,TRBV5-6,CASSFTQGGIQYF
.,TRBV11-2,CASSIGGTYLNEQFF
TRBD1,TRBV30,CAWSVATGYSYNSPLHF
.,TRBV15,CATSRGGAGNNYGYTF
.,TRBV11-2,CASRRTGSGNQPQHF
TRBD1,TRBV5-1,CASSSGGVSFPGGYGYTF
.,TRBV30,CAWRAVAYNEQFF
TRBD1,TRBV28,CASRAGGAGSYEQYF
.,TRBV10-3,CAITAEGSRYGYTF
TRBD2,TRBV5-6,CASSLGLAGASRGTQYF
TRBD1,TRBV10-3,CAISNQGATEKLFF
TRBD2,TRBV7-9,CASSPTPGAGGPSYEQYF
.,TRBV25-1,CASREDRPAANTEAFF
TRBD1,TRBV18,CASSTGVSGNQPQHF
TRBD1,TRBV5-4,CASLMTGGNTEAFF
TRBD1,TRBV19,CATRTGTNYGYTF
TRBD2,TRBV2,CASRPSGNEQFF
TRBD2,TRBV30,CAWTSGSDRTGELFF
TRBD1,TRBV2,CASNDRGSGNEQFF
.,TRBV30,CAWTRRSSYNEQFF
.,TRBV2,CASSGTPTTEYF
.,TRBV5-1,CASTPGPPGYEQYF
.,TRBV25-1,CASSEWEGARGETQYF
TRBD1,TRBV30,CAWREPGQGFKQYF
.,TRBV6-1,CASSEQWGSVDTEAFF
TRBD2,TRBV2,CASSGGGGRFEQFF
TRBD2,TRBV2,CASSDIGGTRDAYEQYF
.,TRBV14,CASSRRGRGEKLFF
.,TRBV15,CATSRGLEAYEQYF
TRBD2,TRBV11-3,CASSLEGLAGGPGNNEQFF
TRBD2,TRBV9,CASSVWSSGSTDTQYF